This record concerns one TCR beta chain sequence. Its cognate antigen is unknown. The investigators amplified TCR beta CDR3 regions from RNA transcripts. The study used the HTBI primer set for a first-round RT-PCR of the TCR CDR3. TCRdb fed the multiplex PCR reads into MiXCR, producing one record per CDR3 protein. The sample includes about 840,000 distinct CDR3 sequences, around 39% of them seen just once. Germline V CDR1 and CDR2: SGHTS, YDEGEE. The V and J ends lost 3 bases and 3 bases respectively, with 12 bases between them. The CDR3 loop spans 14 amino acids. The data belong to a study of T cells in Graves' hyperthyroidism and ophthalmopathy. Study conclusions and caveats: The model anticipated ophthalmopathy a median about six months pre-onset.

Sequencing used blood. This chain uses TRBV5-8 with TRBJ1-1; D unclear. The clonotype originates from a man aged 18-30 years with Graves' hyperthyroidism. The CDR3 region is CASSSSQMDTEAFF. CDR3 coding DNA: TGTGCCAGCAGCTCCTCTCAAATGGACACTGAAGCTTTCTTT.